These 3 T cell receptor beta chains were all obtained from the same sample, sequenced in a study of blood T cell repertoires in COVID-19. The data were produced by immunoSEQ multiplex PCR, yet TCRdb's version contains in-frame clones alone and is incomplete. The table includes 75,000 to 85,000 clones, roughly 85% detected once. The sequenced sample was peripheral blood. These TCRs come from a man aged 55 to 70 with COVID-19, enrolled during active disease.

The V gene is TRBV19, the J gene TRBJ1-1; D is uncertain. The germline gives CDR1 LNHDA, CDR2 SQIVND (reference sequence). The CDR3 spans 15 residues. V dropped 4 bases and J dropped 6 bases, with 18 bases sitting between them. The DNA of the CDR3 is TGTGCCAGTAGTAATATGAGGGCGGGTTTTTCTGAAGCTTTCTTT. Amino acids: CASSNMRAGFSEAFF.

A single count supports this clone. The chain recombines TRBV19 with TRBJ2-7; possible D gene TRBD2, 6 bases. V was pared by 5 bases and J by 5 bases, with 19 bases between. Germline V gene lookup returns CDR1 LNHDA and CDR2 SQIVND (reference sequence). The CDR3 spans 15 residues. CDR3 DNA sequence: TGTGCCAGTAGTGAAACAGGAGGGTATTATAACGAGCAGTACTTC. This translates into CASSETGGYYNEQYF. The full variable domain, completed using reference TRBV19 and TRBJ2-7, is DGGITQSPKYLFRKEGQNVTLSCEQNLNHDAMYWYRQDPGQGLRLIYYSQIVNDFQKGDIAEGYSVSREKKESFPLTVTSAQKNPTAFYLCASSETGGYYNEQYFGPGTRLTVT.

The CDR3 nucleotides read TGTGCCAGCAGCTTAGGAAGCGTCGGCACAGATACGCAGTATTTT. Encoded protein: CASSLGSVGTDTQYF. This sequence joins TRBV7-2 and TRBJ2-3, with D unresolved. The V end lost 1 base, the J end lost 1 base, and 9 bases lay between the germline ends. Germline-derived CDR1 and CDR2 are SGHTA and FQGNSA. This CDR3 is 15 amino acids long.